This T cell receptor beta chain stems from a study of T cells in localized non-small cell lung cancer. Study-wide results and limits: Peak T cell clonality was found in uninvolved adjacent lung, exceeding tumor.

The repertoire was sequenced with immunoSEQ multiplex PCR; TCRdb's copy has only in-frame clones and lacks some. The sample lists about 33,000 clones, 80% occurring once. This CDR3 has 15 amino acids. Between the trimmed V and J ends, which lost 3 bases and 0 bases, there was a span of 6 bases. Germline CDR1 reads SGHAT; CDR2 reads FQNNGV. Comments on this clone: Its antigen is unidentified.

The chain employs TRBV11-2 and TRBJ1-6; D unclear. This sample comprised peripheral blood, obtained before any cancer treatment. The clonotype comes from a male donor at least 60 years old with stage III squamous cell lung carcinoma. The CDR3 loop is CASSFTSSYNSPLHF. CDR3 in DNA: TGTGCCAGCAGCTTTACGAGCTCCTATAATTCACCCCTCCACTTT.